The clone carrying this T cell receptor beta chain was counted between two and nine times. The library protocol tagged individual cDNA molecules with unique molecular identifiers. TCRdb re-called the 5' RACE reads with MiXCR, one entry per CDR3 protein. The sample includes about 57,000 distinct CDR3 sequences, 8% to 10% of them seen just once. The sample belongs to a study of early T cells in non-severe SARS-CoV-2 infection. Study in general: Unpaired chains resulted from sequencing bulk RNA of unsorted whole blood.

With V trimmed by 6 bases and J by 5 bases, 7 bases remained unmatched. Germline V gene lookup returns CDR1 LGHDT and CDR2 YNNKEL (reference sequence). The CDR3 is 14 residues long. The sequence was collected from an adult who was a healthcare worker with PCR-confirmed SARS-CoV-2 infection or an uninfected control (not recorded which). The sample was whole blood. The V and J genes are TRBV3-1 and TRBJ2-7; 10 bases are a match to TRBD2. CDR3 protein: CASRASGSTNEQYF. In DNA form, the CDR3 reads TGTGCCAGCAGGGCTAGCGGGAGTACCAACGAGCAGTACTTC.